This T cell receptor (beta chain) was recovered during a study of CDR3 diversity in severe acne. The CDR3 covers 13 residues. V was trimmed by 6 bases and J by 8 bases, leaving 14 bases between them. Germline V lookup: CDR1 MDHEN, CDR2 SYDVKM. TCRdb redid the calling of the PCR reads with MiXCR, one entry per CDR3 protein. The data show around 83,000 distinct CDR3 sequences, about 53% seen once. Material: blood. The sequence was obtained from a male donor with severe acne vulgaris. This sequence joins TRBV28 and TRBJ2-1; TRBD2 might be the D (6 bases). DNA of the CDR3: TGTGCCAGCAGATACACCGGGGGACATGAGCAGTTCTTC. Amino acid sequence: CASRYTGGHEQFF.